This T cell receptor (beta chain) was identified in a study of CD8 T cells in Susac syndrome. Whole-study findings and limits: It was acknowledged in the study that the number of individuals who were included in its TCR sequencing and HLA analysis was relatively small.

Random hexamers were used to reverse transcribe the RNA input (about 0.5 to 1 ug). Across 54 Vbeta and 13 Jbeta, immunoSEQ multiplex PCR amplified TCR beta CDR3. Each CDR3 protein is one row after TCRdb ran MiXCR on the immunoSEQ multiplex PCR reads. The sample includes about 180,000 distinct CDR3 sequences, 94% of them seen just once. V trimming: 0 bases; J trimming: 9 bases; junction bases outside the gene matches: 5. Looked up from germline, CDR1 is SGHTA and CDR2 is FQGTGA. The CDR3 has 15 amino acids. This clonotype has just a few counts. Its target is unknown. Sequencing used CD4+ T cells from PBMCs. The gene calls are TRBV7-3 and TRBJ1-6; 7 positions match TRBD1. This sequence originates from a human donor with Susac syndrome. CDR3 residues: CASSLTGRGISPLHF. CDR3 sequence (DNA): TGTGCCAGCAGCTTAACGGGCAGGGGGATTTCACCCCTCCACTTT.